The entry that follows covers one T cell receptor beta chain sequence. Its antigen remains unknown. This record belongs to a study of T-cell memory formation after mild COVID-19. Overall study: TCR clusters mostly belonged to single donors.

Findings and limits, study-wide: Later expanders leaned CD4+, whereas day 15 to 85 contracting clones were balanced CD4/CD8. CD8+ contracting clones occupied EMRA, while CD4+ ones occupied mainly CM and EM.

V lost 2 bases, J lost 7 bases, and 12 bases lay in between. CDR3 length: 15 residues. Employing constant-segment primers, 5'RACE generated TCR alpha and TCR beta cDNA libraries bearing sample barcodes and UMIs. TCRdb ran MiXCR on the 5' RACE reads and lists one entry per CDR3 protein. This sample has 350,000 to 450,000 distinct CDR3 sequences, with 20% found just once. The sequenced sample consisted of PBMCs or a T cell subset sorted from them (not recorded which). This receptor was identified in an adult woman who had mild COVID-19 (a few samples of this study predate the infection). Cell type and time point are not known. The rearrangement uses TRBV12-3 or TRBV12-4 and TRBJ1-6; D perhaps matches TRBD1 (6 bases). CDR3 nucleotide sequence: TGTGCCAGCAGTTTATTGGATAGGGGGAATTCACCCCTCCACTTT. Translating it yields CASSLLDRGNSPLHF.